The 30 T cell receptor beta chains below all came from one sample that was sequenced in a study of blood T cells in healthy people across ages (dated by TCRdb to between 2014 and 2017). Library preparation employed 5' RACE. The second PCR ran for roughly 6 to 11 cycles and used a J-beta primer mix along with a sample-barcoded 5' primer. TCRdb cleaned the public reads at Q25 with fastp, built clones with MiXCR and kept in-frame beta chains. Each entry is one CDR3 protein sequence, shown with its most common DNA and genes. The sample profile shows fewer than 2 million distinct CDR3 sequences; 39% of them were found once. The ten largest clones capture more than 20% of the sample. The specimen was blood. The receptor set was obtained from a human donor in good health.

The rearrangement links TRBV20-1 to TRBJ2-1, with TRBD2 matching 11 bases. The CDR3 is 14 residues long. With 6 bases clipped from V and 9 bases from J, the junction kept 10 bases outside the gene matches. CDR1 and CDR2 (germline): DFQATT, SNEGSKA (reference sequence). Written as DNA, the CDR3 is TGCAGTGCATTAGCGGGGGGGCCTCAGACTGAGCAGTTCTTC. It codes for CSALAGGPQTEQFF.

As regards this clonotype: One base away lies a much larger clone, so this may be a sequencing read error. This sequence joins TRBV20-1 and TRBJ1-4, with 8 bases matching TRBD1. The trim removed 5 bases at V and 5 bases at J, leaving 7 bases unmatched. The CDR3 is 14 residues long. Per the germline V gene, CDR1 is DFQATT and CDR2 is SNEGSKA (reference sequence). The CDR3 nucleotides read TGCAGTGCTGACCCGACAGGGGAAAATGAAAAACTGTTTTTT. It is translated as CSADPTGENEKLFF.

This chain connects TRBV7-2 to TRBJ1-5; the D gene is possibly TRBD1 (5 bases). Trimming shortened V by 0 bases and J by 4 bases, and 19 bases separated the two germline ends. Germline V lookup: CDR1 SGHTA, CDR2 FQGNSA. This CDR3 is built from 18 residues. CDR3 residues: CASSLAHGQGGSNQPQHF. The CDR3 bases are TGTGCCAGCAGCTTAGCGCATGGGCAGGGAGGGTCTAATCAGCCCCAGCATTTT.

J is TRBJ2-5 and V is TRBV7-2; D gene unclear. Trimming left V 5 bases short and J 0 bases short, with 16 bases between. Germline V gene lookup returns CDR1 SGHTA and CDR2 FQGNSA. There are 16 residues in the CDR3. The CDR3 DNA reads as TGTGCCAGCAGCATGAGTGTGGCAGCCTACCAAGAGACCCAGTACTTC. As protein: CASSMSVAAYQETQYF.

V and J are TRBV20-1 and TRBJ2-7, with D maybe TRBD2 (5 bases). CDR1 and CDR2 from the germline V gene are DFQATT and SNEGSKA (reference sequence). Trimming took off 5 bases at V and 7 bases at J, with 12 bases between the two ends. The CDR3 spans 11 residues. The CDR3 loop is CSAAPGGEQYF. DNA for the CDR3: TGCAGTGCTGCCCCCGGCGGGGAGCAGTACTTC.

The chain has TRBV20-1 and TRBJ2-3; 11 positions match TRBD2. V trimming: 3 bases; J trimming: 4 bases; junction bases outside the gene matches: 12. Germline loops: CDR1 DFQATT, CDR2 SNEGSKA (reference sequence). This CDR3 contains 17 residues. In DNA form, the CDR3 reads TGCAGTGCTAGTCGGGGGACTAGCGGATATAATCCAGATACGCAGTATTTT. This sequence encodes CSASRGTSGYNPDTQYF.

Here the CDR3 DNA reads TGCAGTGTAAATGACTGGACCCTGGCTAATGAAAAACTGTTTTTT. It codes for CSVNDWTLANEKLFF. V and J are TRBV20-1 and TRBJ1-4, with D hard to call. Trimming removed 7 bases at V and 3 bases at J, with 18 bases between. CDR1 and CDR2 (germline): DFQATT, SNEGSKA (reference sequence). The CDR3 loop spans 15 amino acids.

CDR3 residues: CASSLVSIQTDTQYF. The CDR3 DNA is TGTGCCAGCAGCTTAGTTAGCATCCAAACAGATACGCAGTATTTT. The genes are TRBV7-9 and TRBJ2-3, with D hard to call. Germline V gives CDR1 SEHNR, CDR2 FQNEAQ (reference sequence). The V end was cut by 1 base, the J end by 3 bases, with 11 bases between. The CDR3 loop spans 15 amino acids. The entire variable domain, with the rest obtained from reference TRBV7-9 and TRBJ2-3, is as follows: DTGVSQNPRHKITKRGQNVTFRCDPISEHNRLYWYRQTLGQGPEFLTYFQNEAQLEKSRLLSDRFSAERPKGSFSTLEIQRTEQGDSAMYLCASSLVSIQTDTQYFGPGTRLTVL.

CDR3 in DNA: TGTGCCAGCAGCATAGAGGAGGGTTCCTACGAGCAGTACTTC. Protein product: CASSIEEGSYEQYF. V is TRBV9 and J is TRBJ2-7; tentative D call: TRBD2 (6 bases). This CDR3 is built from 14 residues. Germline values: CDR1 SGDLS, CDR2 YYNGEE. The V gene lost 4 bases and the J gene lost 1 base, with 12 bases spanning the gap.

The V call is TRBV28, the J call TRBJ1-2; D gene unclear. Germline V gene lookup returns CDR1 MDHEN and CDR2 SYDVKM. V was cut by 5 bases and J by 0 bases, with 16 bases left in between. This CDR3 has 16 residues. The CDR3 spells CASSPGPGRANYGYTF. The DNA for the CDR3 is TGTGCCAGCAGTCCTGGCCCAGGTCGGGCTAACTATGGCTACACCTTC.

This clonotype was recorded a few times. The chain carries TRBV7-2 and TRBJ2-3, with 7 bases matching TRBD1. CDR1 is SGHTA and CDR2 is FQGNSA in the germline V gene. This CDR3 has 16 amino acids. The V gene end was trimmed by 7 bases and the J gene end by 2 bases; junction bases not matched to a gene: 12. The CDR3 DNA is TGTGCCAGCACCCTAACCGGGACAGCGCCCACAGATACGCAGTATTTT. Protein product: CASTLTGTAPTDTQYF.

V usage is TRBV20-1 and J usage is TRBJ2-5, with 9 bases that match TRBD2. This CDR3 is built from 14 residues. V was clipped by 6 bases and J by 0 bases; unmatched bases: 5. Germline V gene sequence: CDR1 DFQATT, CDR2 SNEGSKA (reference sequence). In DNA form, the CDR3 reads TGCAGTGCGTTGACTAGCGGCGACCAAGAGACCCAGTACTTC. It specifies CSALTSGDQETQYF.

With regard to this clonotype: Germline and junction disagree at one end, which may indicate a read error. This chain uses TRBV7-2 with TRBJ2-3, with D possibly TRBD2 on 5 matching bases. This CDR3 is built from 14 residues. Germline loops: CDR1 SGHTA, CDR2 FQGNSA. The CDR3: CAGSLVISADTQYF. CDR3 in DNA: TGTGCCGGCAGCTTAGTGATTAGCGCAGATACGCAGTATTTT.

In its sample, this clonotype was seen a few times. The chain has TRBV6-2 or TRBV6-3 and TRBJ2-1, with TRBD2 matching 8 bases. CDR3 length equals 14 residues. The ends lost 6 bases at V and 7 bases at J; junction bases unmatched: 8. Germline CDR1 reads MNHEY; CDR2 reads SVGEGT. The CDR3 loop reads CASSGGALRNEQFF. In nucleotides, the CDR3 is TGTGCCAGCAGCGGGGGGGCATTAAGGAATGAGCAGTTCTTC.

The chain uses TRBV5-1 and TRBJ2-5, with 7 bases fitting TRBD1. CDR3 length equals 15 residues. Trimming cost V 4 bases and J 2 bases; bases outside gene matches: 8. Germline V gene sequence: CDR1 SGHRS, CDR2 YFSETQ. The chain's CDR3 is CASSPDGQEQETQYF. The CDR3 DNA follows: TGCGCCAGCAGCCCGGATGGACAGGAACAAGAGACCCAGTACTTC.

The V and J genes are TRBV28 and TRBJ1-5; D call uncertain. Germline V gene data show CDR1 as MDHEN and CDR2 as SYDVKM. This CDR3 comprises 12 residues. The V end was cut by 8 bases, the J end by 6 bases, with 11 bases between. The CDR3 nucleotides are TGTGCCAGCCGGGTGGGAAGTCAGCCCCAGCATTTT. Amino acid sequence: CASRVGSQPQHF.

This chain uses TRBV25-1 with TRBJ2-7, with D possibly TRBD1 on 5 matching bases. Trimming pared 3 bases from V and 6 bases from J, leaving 18 bases between. CDR3 length: 15 amino acids. Germline CDR1 MGHDK, CDR2 SYGVNS. The CDR3 sequence: CASSEFPGMSTEQYF. In DNA, the CDR3 is TGTGCCAGCAGTGAGTTCCCAGGGATGAGTACCGAGCAGTACTTC.

In this sample, this clonotype turned up a few times. The genes are TRBV10-3 and TRBJ1-2; D may be TRBD1 (5 bases). Germline CDR1 ENHRY, CDR2 SYGVKD. The CDR3 has 14 amino acids. The V end was cut by 3 bases, the J end by 4 bases, with 12 bases between. The CDR3 sequence is CAISDEGRTYGYTF. CDR3 bases: TGTGCCATCAGTGACGAGGGGCGTACCTATGGCTACACCTTC.

The chain carries TRBV20-1 and TRBJ2-5, with 7 bases fitting TRBD1. Germline V gene sequence: CDR1 DFQATT, CDR2 SNEGSKA (reference sequence). CDR3 length: 12 amino acids. V dropped 6 bases and J dropped 5; count of bases not matched to a gene: 6. DNA of the CDR3: TGCAGTGCAGACAGGGTTGACGAGACCCAGTACTTC. Translated, it gives CSADRVDETQYF.

This clonotype was recorded a few times. The V gene is TRBV20-1, the J gene TRBJ2-1; no firm D call. Trimming left V 7 bases short and J 2 bases short, with 9 bases between. This CDR3 has 12 amino acids. Germline assignment: CDR1 DFQATT and CDR2 SNEGSKA (reference sequence). CDR3: CSVLRAYNEQFF. DNA of the CDR3: TGCAGTGTGTTAAGAGCCTACAATGAGCAGTTCTTC.

The CDR3 bases are TGTGCCATCAGTGAGTCCCAGGCCCTCTCGGGCAATCAGCCCCAGCATTTT. Residues: CAISESQALSGNQPQHF. The genes are TRBV10-3 and TRBJ1-5, with unresolved D. The CDR3 sequence is 17 residues long. V shed 0 bases and J shed 2 bases, with 14 bases lying between them. Per the germline V gene, CDR1 is ENHRY and CDR2 is SYGVKD.

The gene calls are TRBV9 and TRBJ1-2; D unresolved. Germline values: CDR1 SGDLS, CDR2 YYNGEE. This CDR3 spans 13 amino acids. The ends were cut back, 3 bases at V and 8 bases at J, with 14 bases in the middle. CDR3: CASSEGRPQGYTF. DNA of the CDR3: TGTGCCAGCAGCGAAGGACGGCCGCAAGGCTACACCTTC.

The J gene is TRBJ2-5, the V gene TRBV5-5; a possible D gene is TRBD2 (5 bases). CDR3 size: 15 residues. The germline V and J ends were trimmed by 2 bases and 5 bases, with 16 bases remaining between them. Looked up from germline, CDR1 is SGHKS and CDR2 is YYEKEE (reference sequence). The CDR3 protein is CASSLGLHVSETQYF. The DNA of the CDR3 is TGTGCCAGCAGCTTAGGACTCCATGTGTCGGAGACCCAGTACTTC.

Regarding this clonotype: At one end, the junction sequence differs from germline, possibly due to a read error. This rearrangement joins TRBV29-1 to TRBJ2-3; TRBD1 agrees at 10 bases. The V gene's germline CDR1 is SQVTM and CDR2 ANQGSEA. CDR3 length: 15 amino acids. The DNA for the CDR3 is TGCAGCGTCGCTCGACAGGGGGCTAGCACAGGTACGCAGTATTTT. Translating gives CSVARQGASTGTQYF.

This clonotype was seen a handful of times. V and J are TRBV11-2 and TRBJ2-1, with TRBD2 matching 8 bases. Germline-derived CDR1 and CDR2 are SGHAT and FQNNGV. The CDR3 is 15 residues long. Germline trimming cut 3 bases from V and 5 bases from J; bases unmatched to any gene: 6. The CDR3 sequence is CASSFLAGTNNEQFF. In DNA, the CDR3 is TGTGCCAGCAGCTTCTTAGCGGGGACTAACAATGAGCAGTTCTTC.

Worth noting for this clonotype: Compared with germline, one end of the junction differs, possibly owing to a read error. The chain has TRBV20-1 and TRBJ1-4; no reliable D call. CDR3 length equals 16 residues. Germline CDR1 is DFQATT and CDR2 is SNEGSKA (reference sequence). The CDR3, as DNA: TGCAGTGCTGTAAGGACTGGGCCAGCGAGGAATGAAAAACGGTTTTTT. Translation: CSAVRTGPARNEKRFF.

As concerns this clonotype: Sequence at one end of the junction differs from germline and may be a read error. This sequence joins TRBV7-2 and TRBJ2-1; the match to TRBD1 covers 7 bases. Germline CDR1 and CDR2: SGHTA and FQGNSA. The CDR3 consists of 16 residues. The CDR3 loop reads CASSYHAGGSYDEQFF. The CDR3 DNA follows: TGTGCCAGCAGCTATCACGCAGGGGGATCCTACGATGAGCAGTTCTTC.

This clonotype was seen only a few times. V gene TRBV20-1 combines with J gene TRBJ2-7, with D possibly being TRBD1 (6 bases). The CDR3 length is 12 residues. The germline V and J ends were trimmed by 2 bases and 3 bases, with 8 bases remaining between them. The germline CDR1 and CDR2 sequences are DFQATT and SNEGSKA (reference sequence). This CDR3 reads CSARRDNYEQYF. In DNA form, the CDR3 reads TGCAGTGCTAGACGGGACAACTACGAGCAGTACTTC.

The rearrangement links TRBV4-3 to TRBJ2-4; TRBD1 is a possible D gene (6 bases). The CDR3 sequence is 15 residues long. Trimming cost V 0 bases and J 8 bases, with 14 bases left between them. The germline V gene has CDR1 LGHNA and CDR2 YSLEER. The DNA for the CDR3 is TGCGCCAGCAGCCAAGACGGACAGCCGGAGGACATTCAGTACTTC. The encoded protein is CASSQDGQPEDIQYF.

The rearrangement joins TRBV12-3 or TRBV12-4 to TRBJ1-1, with D unresolved. The V and J ends lost 5 bases and 8 bases respectively, with 15 bases between them. This CDR3 comprises 13 residues. CDR3 in amino acids: CASSQDPPWEAFF. The CDR3, as DNA: TGTGCCAGCAGTCAAGACCCACCCTGGGAAGCTTTCTTT.